This TCR beta chain was profiled in a study of cytomegalovirus exposure and HLA in healthy donors. Study-wide results and caveats: Sequences of the TCR beta chain were said to predict the HLA-A and HLA-B alleles of most subjects accurately. A previous analysis found most TCR beta V segments productive roughly 90% or roughly 30% of the time.

In nominal health when sampled, donors likely had unrecorded immune exposures nonetheless. As regards this clone: Its antigen is as yet unknown.

The PCR contained 60 Vbeta and 13 Jbeta primers. Per the original methods: An analysis that came later counted around 80 million unique TCR beta chains, roughly 11 million shared. Some clones are missing from TCRdb's copy, which holds only in-frame ones; the method was immunoSEQ multiplex PCR. V and J calls and clone size are given by that table; D and trimming were obtained from the DNA. Its table records around 140,000 clones. The CDR3 has 15 residues. In germline, CDR1 is MRHNA, CDR2 SNTAGT. V was clipped by 3 bases and J by 5 bases, with 14 bases between them. Sequenced material: PBMCs. The sequence came from a woman between 40 and 55 years old in good health and CMV-seronegative. The V call is TRBV6-4, the J call TRBJ2-1, with D possibly matching TRBD1 (5 bases). CDR3 region: CASSDRIDSNNEQFF. The CDR3 coding sequence is TGTGCCAGCAGTGATCGGATCGACAGCAACAATGAGCAGTTCTTC.